The 25 T cell receptor beta chains below all came from one sample that was sequenced in a study of T cells after somatic rescue of genetic block. Assay: immunoSEQ multiplex PCR; the TCRdb copy retains only in-frame clones and omits some. This sample has 50,000 to 60,000 clones, with roughly 96% found just once. The sequencing input was peripheral blood mononuclear cells (PBMCs). These receptors all come from a child in the first two years of life.

This sequence joins TRBV5-1 and TRBJ2-1; TRBD2 matches 13 bases. The V gene's germline CDR1 is SGHRS and CDR2 YFSETQ. The J segment lost 6 bases and the V segment lost 5 bases, leaving 5 bases of the junction unmatched. CDR3 length equals 15 residues. The CDR3 region is CASRPGTSGINEQFF. The CDR3, as DNA: TGCGCCAGCAGACCCGGGACTAGCGGGATCAATGAGCAGTTCTTC. Drawing the rest from reference TRBV5-1 and TRBJ2-1, the complete variable domain is KAGVTQTPRYLIKTRGQQVTLSCSPISGHRSVSWYQQTPGQGLQFLFEYFSETQRNKGNFPGRFSGRQFSNSRSEMNVSTLELGDSALYLCASRPGTSGINEQFFGPGTRLTVL.

The CDR3 coding sequence is TGTGCCAGCAGTCCTGGACTAGAGCAGTACTTC. Translating gives CASSPGLEQYF. V usage is TRBV28 and J usage is TRBJ2-7; D may be TRBD2 (6 bases). Per germline, CDR1 MDHEN and CDR2 SYDVKM. This CDR3 has 11 residues. With 5 bases removed from V and 7 bases from J, the gap between germline ends came to 9 bases.

The chain recombines TRBV4-1 with TRBJ2-3; 13 bases are a match to TRBD2. In germline, CDR1 is MGHRA, CDR2 YSYEKL. The trim removed 4 bases at V and 3 bases at J, leaving 4 bases unmatched. The CDR3 has 16 amino acids. CDR3 amino acids: CASSLRTSGSTDTQYF. The CDR3, as DNA: TGCGCCAGCAGCCTAAGGACTAGCGGGAGTACAGATACGCAGTATTTT.

The rearrangement links TRBV4-3 to TRBJ2-7, with D unclear. This CDR3 comprises 14 residues. From germline, CDR1 is LGHNA and CDR2 YSLEER. V shed 1 base and J shed 0 bases, with 7 bases lying between them. The CDR3 DNA reads TGCGCCAGCAGCCAAGGACTTCACTCCTACGAGCAGTACTTC. It specifies CASSQGLHSYEQYF.

This chain connects TRBV18 to TRBJ1-1; TRBD1 is a possible D gene (6 bases). The CDR3 totals 15 residues. V lost 3 bases to trimming and J lost 1 base, with 12 bases between them. Per germline, CDR1 KGHSH and CDR2 LQKENI. This chain's CDR3 is CASSPSTGANTEAFF. DNA of the CDR3: TGTGCCAGCTCACCTTCGACAGGAGCGAACACTGAAGCTTTCTTT. Based on the CDR3 plus reference TRBV18 and TRBJ1-1, the full variable domain is NAGVMQNPRHLVRRRGQEARLRCSPMKGHSHVYWYRQLPEEGLKFMVYLQKENIIDESGMPKERFSAEFPKEGPSILRIQQVVRGDSAAYFCASSPSTGANTEAFFGQGTRLTVV.

The gene calls are TRBV18 and TRBJ2-1, with 9 bases identical to TRBD2. Trimming removed 0 bases from V and 7 bases from J; junction bases left unmatched: 7. The CDR3 runs to 16 residues. Germline V gene sequence: CDR1 KGHSH, CDR2 LQKENI. The CDR3 protein is CASSPPGLALGNEQFF. In nucleotides, the CDR3 is TGTGCCAGCTCACCACCTGGACTAGCGCTAGGGAATGAGCAGTTCTTC.

V gene TRBV6-4 combines with J gene TRBJ1-1; D remains unclear. Trimming removed 3 bases from V and 0 bases from J, with 11 bases in between. The CDR3 sequence is 15 residues long. The V gene's germline CDR1 is MRHNA and CDR2 SNTAGT. The CDR3 sequence: CASSEQGRVNTEAFF. Here the CDR3 DNA reads TGTGCCAGCAGTGAACAAGGGCGAGTGAACACTGAAGCTTTCTTT.

The rearrangement links TRBV7-2 to TRBJ1-3; D might be TRBD1 (5 bases). Germline loops: CDR1 SGHTA, CDR2 FQGNSA. V was shortened by 0 bases and J by 4 bases, with 13 bases between the two germline ends. This CDR3 is built from 16 residues. The CDR3 DNA reads TGTGCCAGCAGCTTAGCGGGGCAGGTCTCGGGAAACACCATATATTTT. This gives the protein CASSLAGQVSGNTIYF.

The J gene is TRBJ2-3, the V gene TRBV19, with 11 bases fitting TRBD2. CDR1 and CDR2 (germline): LNHDA, SQIVND (reference sequence). The length of the CDR3 is 16 residues. V was pared by 5 bases and J by 1 base, with 5 bases of the junction left unmatched. The CDR3 DNA reads as TGTGCCAGTAGTCGACTAGCGGGATTAGGCACAGATACGCAGTATTTT. Translated, it gives CASSRLAGLGTDTQYF.

CDR3 DNA: TGTGCCAGCAGCTTACTAGCGGGAGTTGGCACCGGGGAGCTGTTTTTT. It is translated as CASSLLAGVGTGELFF. The gene calls are TRBV7-2 and TRBJ2-2; the match to TRBD2 covers 10 bases. Germline V gene lookup returns CDR1 SGHTA and CDR2 FQGNSA. This CDR3 region has 16 residues. V was clipped by 2 bases and J by 4 bases; unmatched bases: 4.

This chain's CDR3 is CASSGTGGTEAFF. DNA for the CDR3: TGTGCCAGCAGTGGGACAGGGGGCACTGAAGCTTTCTTT. The rearrangement joins TRBV25-1 to TRBJ1-1; 10 bases fit TRBD1. V shed 4 bases and J 4 bases; nucleotides not matched to a gene: 0. CDR3 size: 13 residues. CDR1 is MGHDK and CDR2 is SYGVNS in the germline V gene.

V usage is TRBV27 and J usage is TRBJ2-7; TRBD1 might be the D (6 bases). Looked up from germline, CDR1 is MNHEY and CDR2 is SMNVEV (reference sequence). The CDR3 covers 12 residues. The ends were cut back, 8 bases at V and 2 bases at J, with 10 bases in the middle. The CDR3 DNA sequence: TGTGCCAGCGGGTCAGGGGCCTACGAGCAGTACTTC. Amino acid sequence: CASGSGAYEQYF.

This sequence joins TRBV2 and TRBJ1-4; 10 bases are shared with TRBD1. The ends lost 5 bases at V and 8 bases at J; junction bases unmatched: 5. Germline loops: CDR1 SNHLY, CDR2 FYNNEI. The CDR3 totals 14 residues. CDR3 residues: CASSYDRGREKLFF. The DNA for the CDR3 is TGTGCCAGCAGTTACGACAGGGGGCGCGAAAAACTGTTTTTT.

V usage is TRBV27 and J usage is TRBJ1-2; 8 bases fit TRBD1. The CDR3 runs 13 residues. V trimming: 5 bases; J trimming: 6 bases; junction bases outside the gene matches: 5. Germline lookup yields CDR1 MNHEY and CDR2 SMNVEV (reference sequence). The CDR3 reads CASSRLQGDGYTF. The CDR3 bases are TGTGCCAGCAGTAGACTACAGGGGGATGGCTACACCTTC.

V gene TRBV4-1 combines with J gene TRBJ2-1; the match to TRBD2 covers 10 bases. From germline, CDR1 is MGHRA and CDR2 YSYEKL. After removal of 3 bases from V and 5 bases from J, the junction contained 10 bases not matched to a gene. The CDR3 is 17 amino acids. Written as DNA, the CDR3 is TGCGCCAGCAGCCAGGAAGGTAAAGCGGGAGGGCACAATGAGCAGTTCTTC. It codes for CASSQEGKAGGHNEQFF.

This chain links TRBV6-5 with TRBJ1-6; no firm D call. The CDR3 contains 15 residues. The ends were cut back, 4 bases at V and 4 bases at J, with 11 bases in the middle. The germline V gene has CDR1 MNHEY and CDR2 SVGAGI. Written as DNA, the CDR3 is TGTGCCAGCAGTTTAACTAGGGCTTATAATTCACCCCTCCACTTT. It encodes CASSLTRAYNSPLHF.

The chain has TRBV5-4 and TRBJ2-7, with TRBD2 as a possible D gene (6 bases). The CDR3 runs to 15 residues. Trimming stripped 4 bases from V and 0 bases from J, with 14 bases between. Germline V lookup: CDR1 SGHNT, CDR2 YYREEE (reference sequence). The CDR3 is CASSQGLVSSYEQYF. In DNA form, the CDR3 reads TGTGCCAGCAGCCAGGGACTTGTTAGCTCCTACGAGCAGTACTTC.

V is TRBV27 and J is TRBJ1-5, with 7 bases identical to TRBD1. V was pared by 5 bases and J by 5 bases, with 6 bases of the junction left unmatched. CDR1 MNHEY and CDR2 SMNVEV come from the germline V gene (reference sequence). The CDR3 has 14 residues. The CDR3 protein is CASSPGTAYQPQHF. The CDR3, as DNA: TGTGCCAGCAGTCCCGGGACAGCTTATCAGCCCCAGCATTTT.

Of note for this clone: The same CDR3 is also encoded by other DNA sequences in this sample. The CDR3 spells CASSLRETQYF. In nucleotides, the CDR3 is TGCGCCAGCAGCCTGCGTGAGACCCAGTACTTC. The rearrangement joins TRBV5-1 to TRBJ2-5; D is unresolved. Trimming took 4 bases from V and 5 from J, leaving 6 bases between them. Germline CDR1 is SGHRS and CDR2 is YFSETQ. The CDR3 spans 11 residues.

The genes are TRBV7-6 and TRBJ2-5; no definite D call. The assigned J gene may be wrong: the sequence end matches TRBJ2-7 better. The germline CDR1 and CDR2 sequences are SGHVS and FNYEAQ. This CDR3 is built from 13 residues. This chain's CDR3 is CASSLGTVYEQYF. The CDR3 DNA reads TGTGCCAGCAGCTTAGGGACGGTCTACGAGCAGTACTTC.

CDR3 residues: CASSTRLAGGRVDTQYF. DNA for the CDR3: TGCGCCAGCAGCACCCGTCTAGCGGGAGGCCGTGTAGATACGCAGTATTTT. The J gene is TRBJ2-3, the V gene TRBV4-1; 11 bases match TRBD2. CDR3 size: 17 residues. The junction had 12 bases not matched to a gene; V was cut back by 5 bases and J by 5 bases. Germline-derived CDR1 and CDR2 are MGHRA and YSYEKL.

V is TRBV5-4 and J is TRBJ1-2, with D perhaps TRBD1 (6 bases). CDR1 is SGHNT and CDR2 is YYREEE in the germline V gene (reference sequence). Trimming removed 0 bases from V and 4 bases from J, with 16 bases in between. The CDR3 consists of 16 residues. CDR3 sequence (DNA): TGTGCCAGCAGCTTGGCTGGGAGCGGGGGCATCTATGGCTACACCTTC. This translates into CASSLAGSGGIYGYTF. Based on the CDR3 plus reference TRBV5-4 and TRBJ1-2, the full variable domain is ETGVTQSPTHLIKTRGQQVTLRCSSQSGHNTVSWYQQALGQGPQFIFQYYREEENGRGNFPPRFSGLQFPNYSSELNVNALELDDSALYLCASSLAGSGGIYGYTFGSGTRLTVV.

The genes are TRBV29-1 and TRBJ2-5; D call uncertain. CDR1 is SQVTM and CDR2 is ANQGSEA in the germline V gene. V was cut by 4 bases and J by 5 bases, with 11 bases left in between. The CDR3 runs 12 residues. This CDR3 reads CSVVRQVETQYF. In nucleotides, the CDR3 is TGCAGCGTTGTAAGGCAGGTGGAGACCCAGTACTTC.

The V and J genes are TRBV9 and TRBJ2-7, with 8 nucleotides matching TRBD2. Germline V gene lookup returns CDR1 SGDLS and CDR2 YYNGEE. J gave up 6 bases and V 0 bases, and 2 bases lay outside the gene matches. The CDR3 consists of 13 residues. CDR3 protein: CASSVGTSREQYF. The CDR3 DNA reads TGTGCCAGCAGCGTAGGGACTAGCCGCGAGCAGTACTTC.

The rearrangement uses TRBV27 and TRBJ2-5; weak D call: TRBD1 (6 bases). Germline assignment: CDR1 MNHEY and CDR2 SMNVEV (reference sequence). This CDR3 has 15 amino acids. V was shortened by 3 bases and J by 2 bases, with 13 bases between the two germline ends. The CDR3, as DNA: TGTGCCAGCAGTTTCGCGACAGGACCTCAAGAGACCCAGTACTTC. Residues: CASSFATGPQETQYF.